This T cell receptor (beta chain) derives from a study of blood T cell repertoires in COVID-19. Looking at the study overall: Material from acute and convalescent COVID-19 was sourced from the United States, Italy and Spain. PBMCs, B-cell-depleted T cells, or T cells were the source of the cDNA or gDNA that made up the material.

V shed 7 bases and J 10 bases; nucleotides not matched to a gene: 3. The germline CDR1 and CDR2 sequences are SGHDT and YYEEEE. This CDR3 is 13 amino acids long. Study processing details: Cell counts per sample came from amplifying reference gene primers. Libraries were prepared by immunoSEQ multiplex PCR; TCRdb keeps only in-frame clonotypes and omits some of them. From that table come the V and J calls and clone size; the DNA was used to work out D and trimming. The sample includes tens of thousands of clones, about 81% of them seen just once. There are a few counts of this clone. This chain uses TRBV5-6 with TRBJ1-6, with 12 bases fitting TRBD1. Sequencing was carried out using peripheral blood. This sequence was found in an older man with acute or convalescent COVID-19. The CDR3 is CASRGTGGSPLHF. CDR3 nucleotides: TGTGCCAGCCGGGGGACAGGGGGCTCACCCCTCCACTTT.